The 8 T cell receptor beta chains listed next were all sequenced from one sample in a study of chemoradiotherapy in HPV16-positive cancers. Here immunoSEQ multiplex PCR was the method, and the copy in TCRdb shows in-frame clones only, minus some. The sample lists about 16,000 clones, roughly two thirds occurring once. Sequenced here: tumor tissue, sampled from a patient who underwent chemoradiotherapy. Source of these receptors: a human donor with HPV-associated anogenital cancer.

The chain employs TRBV29-1 and TRBJ1-2, with 8 bases that match TRBD1. CDR3 size: 16 residues. CDR1 and CDR2 (germline): SQVTM, ANQGSEA. J lost 5 bases, V lost 4 bases, and 15 bases had no gene match. The CDR3 protein is CSVGDGQGSMGYGYTF. Written as DNA, the CDR3 is TGCAGCGTTGGGGACGGACAGGGTAGTATGGGGTATGGCTACACCTTC. The whole variable domain, remainder taken from reference TRBV29-1 and TRBJ1-2, is SAVISQKPSRDICQRGTSLTIQCQVDSQVTMMFWYRQQPGQSLTLIATANQGSEATYESGFVIDKFPISRPNLTFSTLTVSNMSPEDSSIYLCSVGDGQGSMGYGYTFGSGTRLTVV.

The V call is TRBV5-4, the J call TRBJ1-1; D call uncertain. CDR3 length equals 12 residues. From germline, CDR1 is SGHNT and CDR2 YYREEE (reference sequence). The germline V and J ends were trimmed by 5 bases and 0 bases, with 5 bases remaining between them. The CDR3 DNA is TGTGCCAGCAGTTCTGTGAACACTGAAGCTTTCTTT. Its translation: CASSSVNTEAFF. Complete variable domain (other parts from reference TRBV5-4 and TRBJ1-1): ETGVTQSPTHLIKTRGQQVTLRCSSQSGHNTVSWYQQALGQGPQFIFQYYREEENGRGNFPPRFSGLQFPNYSSELNVNALELDDSALYLCASSSVNTEAFFGQGTRLTVV.

This clone has more than one count but fewer than ten. This chain connects TRBV11-3 to TRBJ2-1, with 10 bases identical to TRBD2. CDR1 and CDR2 (germline): SGHNT, YENEEA. J was trimmed by 6 bases and V by 5 bases; bases with no gene match: 4. CDR3 size: 14 residues. The CDR3 nucleotides read TGTGCCAGCAGCGCTAGCGGGAGCGGCAATGAGCAGTTCTTC. It is translated as CASSASGSGNEQFF.

The rearrangement uses TRBV18 and TRBJ2-3, with 9 bases fitting TRBD2. The trim removed 4 bases at V and 2 bases at J, leaving 4 bases unmatched. CDR3 length: 15 amino acids. From germline, CDR1 is KGHSH and CDR2 LQKENI. CDR3 protein: CASSLGLANTDTQYF. The CDR3 DNA follows: TGTGCCAGCTCACTTGGACTAGCGAACACAGATACGCAGTATTTT.

The chain combines TRBV4-2 with TRBJ2-7, with TRBD2 as a possible D gene (6 bases). The germline gives CDR1 LGHNA, CDR2 YNFKEQ. This CDR3 spans 14 amino acids. The ends were cut back, 4 bases at V and 4 bases at J, with 14 bases in the middle. CDR3 sequence reads: CASSLAGSPYEQYF. DNA of the CDR3: TGTGCCAGCAGCCTGGCGGGATCCCCATACGAGCAGTACTTC.

The chain joins TRBV5-1 to TRBJ1-3; D not certain. Germline assignment: CDR1 SGHRS and CDR2 YFSETQ. This CDR3 comprises 15 residues. V was cut by 0 bases and J by 1 base, with 8 bases left in between. CDR3 bases: TGCGCCAGCAGCTTGGGGGTTGAGTCTGGAAACACCATATATTTT. As protein: CASSLGVESGNTIYF.

The chain combines TRBV7-3 with TRBJ1-1; D ambiguous. Germline CDR1 is SGHTA and CDR2 is FQGTGA. The CDR3 contains 14 residues. Trimming pared 0 bases from V and 1 base from J, leaving 6 bases between. This CDR3 reads CASSLTGGNTEAFF. Here the CDR3 DNA reads TGTGCCAGCAGCTTAACGGGAGGGAACACTGAAGCTTTCTTT.

This clone came up once. V usage is TRBV5-4 and J usage is TRBJ2-1; 8 bases line up with TRBD2. Looked up from germline, CDR1 is SGHNT and CDR2 is YYREEE (reference sequence). With 4 bases clipped from V and 5 bases from J, the junction kept 8 bases outside the gene matches. The CDR3 runs to 15 residues. CDR3 coding DNA: TGTGCCAGCAGCAGACGGGGGGGTTCTAACAATGAGCAGTTCTTC. It encodes CASSRRGGSNNEQFF.